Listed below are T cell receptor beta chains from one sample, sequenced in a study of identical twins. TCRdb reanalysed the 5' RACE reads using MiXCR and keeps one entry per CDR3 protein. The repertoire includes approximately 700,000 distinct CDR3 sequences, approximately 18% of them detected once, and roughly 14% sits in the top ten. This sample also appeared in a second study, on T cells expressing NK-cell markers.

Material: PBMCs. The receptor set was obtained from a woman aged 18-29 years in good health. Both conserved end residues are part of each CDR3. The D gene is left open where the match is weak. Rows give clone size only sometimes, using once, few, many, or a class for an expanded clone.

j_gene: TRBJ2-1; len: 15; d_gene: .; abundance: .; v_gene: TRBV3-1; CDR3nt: TGTGCCAGCAGCCAAGAGACGACTAGCTACAATGAGCAGTTCTTC; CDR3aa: CASSQETTSYNEQFF
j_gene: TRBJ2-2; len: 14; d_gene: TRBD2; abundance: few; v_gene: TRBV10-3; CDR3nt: TGTGCCATCAAACTGCGGGAGGACACCGGGGAGCTGTTTTTT; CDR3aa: CAIKLREDTGELFF
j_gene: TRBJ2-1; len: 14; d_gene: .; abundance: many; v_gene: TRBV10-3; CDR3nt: TGTGCCATCAGTGAATCAGGACCACACAATGAGCAGTTCTTC; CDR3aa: CAISESGPHNEQFF
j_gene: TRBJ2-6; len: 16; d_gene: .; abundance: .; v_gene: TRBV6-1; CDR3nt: TGTGCCAGCAGCCCCGGGCCTTTCTCTGGGGCCAACGTCCTGACTTTC; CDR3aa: CASSPGPFSGANVLTF
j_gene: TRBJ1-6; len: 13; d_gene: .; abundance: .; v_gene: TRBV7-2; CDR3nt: TGTGCCAGCAGCTTACAGGGAGAATCACCCCTCCACTTT; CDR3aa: CASSLQGESPLHF
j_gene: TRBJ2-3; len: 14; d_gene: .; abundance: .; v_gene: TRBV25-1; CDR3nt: TGTGCCAGCAGTGAATTCCGGGATCTACCAACGCAGTATTTT; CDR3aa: CASSEFRDLPTQYF
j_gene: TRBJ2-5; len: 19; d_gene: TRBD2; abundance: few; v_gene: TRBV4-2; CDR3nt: TGTGCCAGCAGCCAGGTCCCGGGACTAGCGGGGGGGCCTGTGGAGACCCAGTACTTC; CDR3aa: CASSQVPGLAGGPVETQYF
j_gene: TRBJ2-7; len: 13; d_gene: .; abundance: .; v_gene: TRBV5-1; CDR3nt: TGCGCCAGCAGCAAGGACCTCGCCTACGAGCAGTACTTC; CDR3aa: CASSKDLAYEQYF
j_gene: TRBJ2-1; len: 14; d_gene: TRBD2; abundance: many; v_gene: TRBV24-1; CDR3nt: TGTGCCACCAGTGGCGGGAGCTCCTACAATGAGCAGTTCTTC; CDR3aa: CATSGGSSYNEQFF
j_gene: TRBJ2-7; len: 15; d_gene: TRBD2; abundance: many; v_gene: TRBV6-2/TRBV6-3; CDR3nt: TGTGCCCTCGGAAGGTCTAGCGGTAACCAAGACGAGCAGTACTTC; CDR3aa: CALGRSSGNQDEQYF
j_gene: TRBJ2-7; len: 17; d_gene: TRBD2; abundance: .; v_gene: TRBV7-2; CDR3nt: TGTGCCAGCAGCCTGAATGGGCGGACTAGCACATTCTACGAGCAGTACTTC; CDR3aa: CASSLNGRTSTFYEQYF
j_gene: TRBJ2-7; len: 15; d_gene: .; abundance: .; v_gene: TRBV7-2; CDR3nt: TGTGCCAGCAGCCCGATGGGTCGAGGGACCTACGAGCAGTACTTC; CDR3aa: CASSPMGRGTYEQYF
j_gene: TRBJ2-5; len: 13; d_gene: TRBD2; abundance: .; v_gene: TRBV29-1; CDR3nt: TGCAGCGTTGGGGGGGGTTGGGGAGAGACCCAGTACTTC; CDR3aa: CSVGGGWGETQYF
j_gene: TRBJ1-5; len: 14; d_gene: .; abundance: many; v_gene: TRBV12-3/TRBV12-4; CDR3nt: TGTGCCAGCAGTCTGACGGGATTGGATCAGCCCCAGCATTTT; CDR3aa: CASSLTGLDQPQHF
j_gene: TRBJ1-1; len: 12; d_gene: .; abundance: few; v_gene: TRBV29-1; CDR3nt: TGCAGCGTTGAGGTCCCGAACACTGAAGCTTTCTTT; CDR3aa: CSVEVPNTEAFF
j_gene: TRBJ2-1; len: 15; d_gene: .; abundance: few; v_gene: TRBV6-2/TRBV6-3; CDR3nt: TGTGCCAGCAGTTACCGTCCTAGCTCCTACAATGAGCAGTTCTTC; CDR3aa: CASSYRPSSYNEQFF
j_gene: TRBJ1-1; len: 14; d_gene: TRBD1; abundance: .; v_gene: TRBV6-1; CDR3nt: TGTGCCAGCAGCCCTACAGGGGAGAGCGCTGAAGCTTTCTTT; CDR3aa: CASSPTGESAEAFF
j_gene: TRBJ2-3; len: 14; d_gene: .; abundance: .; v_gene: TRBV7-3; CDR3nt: TGTGCCAGCAGCGTACAGGGCAGACAAGATACGCAGTATTTT; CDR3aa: CASSVQGRQDTQYF
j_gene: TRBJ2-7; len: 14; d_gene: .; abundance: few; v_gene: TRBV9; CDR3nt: TGTGCCAGCAGCGTTTCAGGGAGTGCCTACGAGCAGTACTTC; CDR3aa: CASSVSGSAYEQYF
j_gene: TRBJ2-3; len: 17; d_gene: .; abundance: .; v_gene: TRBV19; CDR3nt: TGTGCCAGTAGTATTATCCCGGGACAAAGAAGCACAGATACGCAGTATTTT; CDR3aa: CASSIIPGQRSTDTQYF
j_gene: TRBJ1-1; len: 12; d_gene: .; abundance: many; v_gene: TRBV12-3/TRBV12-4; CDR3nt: TGTGCCAGCAGTTTAGAGACCATTGAAGCTTTCTTT; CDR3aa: CASSLETIEAFF
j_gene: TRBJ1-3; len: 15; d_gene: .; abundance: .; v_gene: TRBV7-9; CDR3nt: TGTGCCAGCAGCCACAGGGATCTGGGCGGAAACACCATATATTTT; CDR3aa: CASSHRDLGGNTIYF
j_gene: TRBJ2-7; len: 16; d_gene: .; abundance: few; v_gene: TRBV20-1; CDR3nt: TGCAGTGCAAGCAGGGGATTTGGCAGTACCACCTACGAGCAGTACTTC; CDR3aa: CSASRGFGSTTYEQYF
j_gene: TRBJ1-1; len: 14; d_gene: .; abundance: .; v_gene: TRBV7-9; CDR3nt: TGTGCCAGCAGCCGAGATACGGCGGCCACTGAAGCTTTCTTT; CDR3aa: CASSRDTAATEAFF
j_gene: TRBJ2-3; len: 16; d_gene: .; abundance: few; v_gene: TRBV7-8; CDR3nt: TGTGCCAGCAGCCCACTCACGAGGGGTGCGAAAGATACGCAGTATTTT; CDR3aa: CASSPLTRGAKDTQYF
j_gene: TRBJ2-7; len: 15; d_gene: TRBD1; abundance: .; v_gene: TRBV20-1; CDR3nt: TGCAGTGCCGCCCACCCGGGACAGGGAAACTACGAGCAGTACTTC; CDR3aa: CSAAHPGQGNYEQYF
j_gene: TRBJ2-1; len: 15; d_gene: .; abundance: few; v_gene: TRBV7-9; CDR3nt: TGTGCCAGCAGCGTTTTAAGGCAGACGTACAATGAGCAGTTCTTC; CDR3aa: CASSVLRQTYNEQFF
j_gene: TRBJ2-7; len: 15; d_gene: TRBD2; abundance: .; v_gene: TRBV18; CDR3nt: TGTGCCAGCTCACCATACCTAGCGGGGGCATACGAGCAGTACTTC; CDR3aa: CASSPYLAGAYEQYF
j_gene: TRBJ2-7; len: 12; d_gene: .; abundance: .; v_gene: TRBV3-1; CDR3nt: TGTGCCAGCAGCCAAGATTTTCAAGGCGAGCACTTC; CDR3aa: CASSQDFQGEHF
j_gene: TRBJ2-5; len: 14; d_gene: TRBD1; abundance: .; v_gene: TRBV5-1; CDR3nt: TGCGCCAGCAGCTCGGACAGGGCTCAAGAGACCCAGTACTTC; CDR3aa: CASSSDRAQETQYF
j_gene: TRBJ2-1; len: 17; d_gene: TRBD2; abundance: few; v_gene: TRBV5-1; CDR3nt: TGCGCCAGCAGCCCGATTCTAGCGGGAGGGGGCTACAATGAGCAGTTCTTC; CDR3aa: CASSPILAGGGYNEQFF